The 13 T cell receptor beta chains presented below share a single source sample, sequenced in a study of control samples from healthy donors and cancer patients. The protocol was immunoSEQ multiplex PCR, while the TCRdb copy is restricted to in-frame clones and leaves out a portion. The data contain 130,000 to 150,000 clones, roughly 93% of them seen just once; the ten biggest clones take up roughly 5.5%. Sequenced sample: blood. The source is a man younger than 30 in good health.

The gene calls are TRBV28 and TRBJ2-7, with D uncertain. The CDR3 consists of 16 residues. Germline CDR1 reads MDHEN; CDR2 reads SYDVKM. V was trimmed by 5 bases and J by 5 bases, leaving 22 bases between them. In DNA form, the CDR3 reads TGTGCCAGCAGTCCTACCCCGCGTTTTAGAGGCCACGAGCAGTACTTC. Its translation is CASSPTPRFRGHEQYF.

The chain has TRBV7-3 and TRBJ1-1; the D is unclear. CDR3 length equals 13 residues. Germline V CDR1 and CDR2: SGHTA, FQGTGA. V was shortened by 2 bases and J by 7 bases, with 11 bases between the two germline ends. CDR3 region: CASSLARESEAFF. CDR3 coding DNA: TGTGCCAGCAGCTTAGCAAGGGAGAGTGAAGCTTTCTTT.

CDR3 sequence reads: CSALGAPPWGYTF. In DNA, the CDR3 is TGCAGCGCCTTGGGTGCACCCCCGTGGGGCTACACCTTC. This chain links TRBV29-1 with TRBJ1-2; D is unclear. Germline CDR1 SQVTM, CDR2 ANQGSEA. The V end lost 7 bases, the J end lost 8 bases, and 20 bases lay between the germline ends. This CDR3 spans 13 amino acids.

This clone was recorded only once. For the CDR3, the DNA is TGTGCCAGCAGCTTAAACTCCTACGAGCAGTACTTC. Amino acids: CASSLNSYEQYF. The rearrangement joins TRBV13 to TRBJ2-7; D uncertain. The CDR3 spans 12 residues. The germline V gene has CDR1 PRHDT and CDR2 FYEKMQ (reference sequence). Trimming cost V 2 bases and J 0 bases, with 2 bases left between them.

The rearrangement links TRBV24-1 to TRBJ2-5; D possibly corresponds to TRBD1 (5 bases). The germline CDR1 and CDR2 sequences are KGHDR and SFDVKD. Trimming shortened V by 4 bases and J by 3 bases, and 17 bases separated the two germline ends. The CDR3 extends over 16 amino acids. In DNA, the CDR3 is TGTGCCACCAGTGACGCCCAGACAGTGGTGGAAGAGACCCAGTACTTC. This codes for CATSDAQTVVEETQYF.

V usage is TRBV2 and J usage is TRBJ1-3; D gene uncertain. V gave up 6 bases and J gave up 7 bases, with 22 bases separating them. The CDR3 totals 16 residues. Germline V lookup: CDR1 SNHLY, CDR2 FYNNEI. CDR3 DNA: TGTGCCAGCAGAACCCTTACACGCAGGATCAACAACACCATATATTTT. Encoded protein: CASRTLTRRINNTIYF.

The chain has TRBV3-1 (or the pseudogene TRBV3-2) and TRBJ1-1; D not certain. Trimming took off 3 bases at V and 3 bases at J, with 14 bases between the two ends. From germline, CDR1 is LGHDT and CDR2 YNNKEL (reference sequence). The CDR3 loop spans 15 amino acids. For the CDR3, the DNA is TGTGCCAGCAGCCATGGTACGCGGGGTTACACTGAAGCTTTCTTT. Translating gives CASSHGTRGYTEAFF.

J is TRBJ2-2 and V is TRBV6-2 or TRBV6-3; tentatively, D is TRBD1 or TRBD2 (5 bases each). This CDR3 has 16 residues. Germline V gives CDR1 MNHEY, CDR2 SVGEGT. V dropped 2 bases and J dropped 3 bases, with 13 bases sitting between them. The CDR3 protein is CASSYRKGPDTGELFF. Here the CDR3 DNA reads TGTGCCAGCAGTTACCGCAAGGGACCAGACACCGGGGAGCTGTTTTTT.

DNA for the CDR3: TGTGCCAGCAGCCAAGATCTTTCGTGGGGTCCCGCTCTCAATGAGCAGTTCTTC. It codes for CASSQDLSWGPALNEQFF. The genes are TRBV14 and TRBJ2-1; the D is unclear. Trimming removed 0 bases at V and 6 bases at J, with 21 bases between. Germline V gene lookup returns CDR1 SGHDN and CDR2 FVKESK. This CDR3 comprises 18 residues.

The chain has TRBV3-1 (or the pseudogene TRBV3-2) and TRBJ2-7, with D unresolved. The CDR3 runs to 14 residues. Germline lookup yields CDR1 LGHDT and CDR2 YNNKEL (reference sequence). The V gene lost 4 bases and the J gene lost 0 bases, with 10 bases spanning the gap. CDR3 bases: TGTGCCAGCAGCCGGACCAGGAGCTCCTACGAGCAGTACTTC. It is translated as CASSRTRSSYEQYF.

V is TRBV7-6 and J is TRBJ2-5, with D possibly TRBD1 on 5 matching bases. Looked up from germline, CDR1 is SGHVS and CDR2 is FNYEAQ. CDR3 length: 14 residues. The ends were cut back, 2 bases at V and 0 bases at J, with 7 bases in the middle. The chain's CDR3 is CASSLIGDQETQYF. The CDR3, as DNA: TGTGCCAGCAGCTTAATAGGGGACCAAGAGACCCAGTACTTC. The whole variable domain, remainder taken from reference TRBV7-6 and TRBJ2-5, is GAGVSQSPRYKVTKRGQDVALRCDPISGHVSLYWYRQALGQGPEFLTYFNYEAQQDKSGLPNDRFSAERPEGSISTLTIQRTEQRDSAMYRCASSLIGDQETQYFGPGTRLLVL.

V usage is TRBV14 and J usage is TRBJ2-1, with D unresolved. Deletions cut 4 bases from V and 6 bases from J, with 7 bases between. The germline V gene encodes CDR1 SGHDN and CDR2 FVKESK. The CDR3 extends over 12 amino acids. Here the CDR3 DNA reads TGTGCCAGCAGCCCGCAATTCAATGAGCAGTTCTTC. Its protein product is CASSPQFNEQFF.

The chain links TRBV10-3 to TRBJ1-2; perhaps TRBD1 as D (6 bases). CDR1 is ENHRY and CDR2 is SYGVKD in the germline V gene. V gave up 5 bases and J gave up 7 bases, with 17 bases separating them. CDR3 length equals 14 residues. The CDR3 region has the DNA TGTGCCATCAGTAGCGACAGGCGTAGTAGTGGCTACACCTTC. This gives the protein CAISSDRRSSGYTF.